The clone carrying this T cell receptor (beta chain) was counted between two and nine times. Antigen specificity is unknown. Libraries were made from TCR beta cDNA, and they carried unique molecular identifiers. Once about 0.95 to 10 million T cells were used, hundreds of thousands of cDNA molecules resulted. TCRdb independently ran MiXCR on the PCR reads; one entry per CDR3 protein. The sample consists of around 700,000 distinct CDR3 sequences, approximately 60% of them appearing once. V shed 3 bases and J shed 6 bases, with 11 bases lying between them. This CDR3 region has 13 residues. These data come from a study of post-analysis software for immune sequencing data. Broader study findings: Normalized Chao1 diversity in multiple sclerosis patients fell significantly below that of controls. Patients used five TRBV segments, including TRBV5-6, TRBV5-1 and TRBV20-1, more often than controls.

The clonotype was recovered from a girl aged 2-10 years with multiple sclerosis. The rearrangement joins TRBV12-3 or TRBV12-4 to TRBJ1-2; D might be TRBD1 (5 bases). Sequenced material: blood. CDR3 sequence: CASSFGGVNGYTF. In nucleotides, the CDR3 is TGTGCCAGCAGTTTCGGGGGGGTGAATGGCTACACCTTC.